This T cell receptor (beta chain) stems from a study of CD8+ T cells in alopecia areata. The CDR3 runs to 17 residues. Per germline, CDR1 LNHDA and CDR2 SQIVND (reference sequence). The V gene end was trimmed by 0 bases and the J gene end by 2 bases; junction bases not matched to a gene: 4. This clone was seen a few times. Treatment noted: oral pan-JAK inhibitor, 5-10 mg twice daily. RNA was extracted and reverse transcribed into cDNA as the sequencing template. Only in-frame clones appear in the TCRdb table, and some are missing; sequencing was by immunoSEQ multiplex PCR. The top ten hold 0.75% to 0.95% of the sample, which has around 150,000 clones, around 71% seen once.

The sequenced sample was CD4+ T cells sorted from blood, obtained at week 4, from a patient treated with tofacitinib. The chain recombines TRBV19 with TRBJ2-1; 10 bases agree with TRBD2. The sequence derives from a human donor with alopecia areata. The CDR3 DNA sequence: TGTGCCAGTAGTATAGAGGCTAGCGGGGGTCCCTACAATGAGCAGTTCTTC. Amino acids: CASSIEASGGPYNEQFF.